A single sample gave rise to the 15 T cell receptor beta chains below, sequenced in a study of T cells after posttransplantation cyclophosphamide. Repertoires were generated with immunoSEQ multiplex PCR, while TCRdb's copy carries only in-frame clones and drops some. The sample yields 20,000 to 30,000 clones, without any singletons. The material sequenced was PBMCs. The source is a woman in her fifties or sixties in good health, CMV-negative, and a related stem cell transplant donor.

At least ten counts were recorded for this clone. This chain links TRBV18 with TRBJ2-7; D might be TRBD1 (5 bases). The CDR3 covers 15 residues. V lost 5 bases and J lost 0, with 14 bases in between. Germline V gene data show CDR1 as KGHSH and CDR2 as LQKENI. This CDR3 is CASSESRDSSYEQYF. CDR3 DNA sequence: TGTGCCAGCTCAGAAAGCAGGGATAGCTCCTACGAGCAGTACTTC.

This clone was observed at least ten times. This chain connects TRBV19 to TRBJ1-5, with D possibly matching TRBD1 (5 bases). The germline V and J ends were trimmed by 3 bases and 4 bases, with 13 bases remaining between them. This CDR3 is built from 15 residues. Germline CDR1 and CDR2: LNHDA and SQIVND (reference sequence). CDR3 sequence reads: CASSITGGRNQPQHF. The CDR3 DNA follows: TGTGCCAGTAGTATTACAGGTGGCAGGAATCAGCCCCAGCATTTT.

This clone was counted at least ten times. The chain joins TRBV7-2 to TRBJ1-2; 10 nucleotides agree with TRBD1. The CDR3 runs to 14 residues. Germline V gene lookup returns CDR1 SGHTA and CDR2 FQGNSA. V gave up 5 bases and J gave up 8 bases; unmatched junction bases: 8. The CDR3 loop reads CASSVGTGAQGYTF. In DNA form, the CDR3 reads TGTGCCAGCAGCGTCGGGACAGGGGCGCAGGGCTACACCTTC.

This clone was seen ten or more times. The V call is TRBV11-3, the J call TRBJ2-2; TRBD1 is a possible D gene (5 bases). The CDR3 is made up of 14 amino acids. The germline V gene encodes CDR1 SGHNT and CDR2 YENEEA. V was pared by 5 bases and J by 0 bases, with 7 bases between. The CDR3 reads CASSQTANTGELFF. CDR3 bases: TGTGCCAGCAGCCAGACAGCGAACACCGGGGAGCTGTTTTTT.

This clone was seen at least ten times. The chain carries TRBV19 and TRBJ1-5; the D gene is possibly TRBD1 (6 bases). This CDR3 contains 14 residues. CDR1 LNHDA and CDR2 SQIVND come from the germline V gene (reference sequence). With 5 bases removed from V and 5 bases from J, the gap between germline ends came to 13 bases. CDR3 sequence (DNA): TGTGCCAGTAGTTCACAGGGTCGGTATCAGCCCCAGCATTTT. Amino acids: CASSSQGRYQPQHF.

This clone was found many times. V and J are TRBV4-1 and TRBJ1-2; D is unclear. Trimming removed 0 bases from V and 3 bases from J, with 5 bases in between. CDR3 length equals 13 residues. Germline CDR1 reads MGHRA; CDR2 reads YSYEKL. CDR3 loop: CASSQERDYGYTF. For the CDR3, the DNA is TGCGCCAGCAGCCAAGAGAGGGACTATGGCTACACCTTC.

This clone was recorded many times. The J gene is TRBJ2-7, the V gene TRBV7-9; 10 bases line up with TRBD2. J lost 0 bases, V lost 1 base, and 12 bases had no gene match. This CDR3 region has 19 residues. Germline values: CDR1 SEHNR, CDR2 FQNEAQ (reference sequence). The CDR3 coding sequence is TGTGCCAGCAGCTTAGGGTGGGTAGGGACTAGCGTTTACTCCTACGAGCAGTACTTC. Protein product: CASSLGWVGTSVYSYEQYF.

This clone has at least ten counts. Here the CDR3 DNA reads TGTGCCATCAGTGGGGCTAGTGGGGAGCATGAGCAGTTCTTC. Its translation: CAISGASGEHEQFF. This chain joins TRBV10-3 and TRBJ2-1, with D possibly matching TRBD2 (5 bases). Germline CDR1 is ENHRY and CDR2 is SYGVKD. This CDR3 is 14 amino acids long. The V end was cut by 4 bases, the J end by 8 bases, with 15 bases between.

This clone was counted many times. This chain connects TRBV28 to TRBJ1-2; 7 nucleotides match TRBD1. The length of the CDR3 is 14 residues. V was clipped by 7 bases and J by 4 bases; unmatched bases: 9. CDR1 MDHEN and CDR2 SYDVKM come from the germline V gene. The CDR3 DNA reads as TGTGCCAGCACCGCCTCCCGGGACAGCTATGGCTACACCTTC. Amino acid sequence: CASTASRDSYGYTF.

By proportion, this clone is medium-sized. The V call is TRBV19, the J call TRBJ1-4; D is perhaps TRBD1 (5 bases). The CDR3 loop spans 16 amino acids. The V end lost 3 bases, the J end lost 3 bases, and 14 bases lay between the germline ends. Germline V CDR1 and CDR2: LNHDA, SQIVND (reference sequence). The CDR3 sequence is CASSITNRFSNEKLFF. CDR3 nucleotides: TGTGCCAGTAGTATCACCAACAGGTTTTCTAATGAAAAACTGTTTTTT.

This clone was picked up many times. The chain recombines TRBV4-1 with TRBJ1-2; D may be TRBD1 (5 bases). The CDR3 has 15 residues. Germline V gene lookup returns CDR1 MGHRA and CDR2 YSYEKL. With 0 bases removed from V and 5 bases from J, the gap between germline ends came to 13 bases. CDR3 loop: CASSQDRVIEYGYTF. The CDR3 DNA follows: TGCGCCAGCAGCCAAGACAGGGTAATAGAATATGGCTACACCTTC.

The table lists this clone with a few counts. The CDR3 is CASSADTGRRQKGLFF. For the CDR3, the DNA is TGTGCCAGCAGCGCAGATACAGGGCGTAGACAGAAGGGTTTGTTCTTC. V is TRBV9 and J is TRBJ2-1; possibly TRBD1 for D (6 bases). This CDR3 contains 16 residues. The germline CDR1 and CDR2 sequences are SGDLS and YYNGEE. V lost 3 bases and J 15 bases, leaving 28 bases between the germline ends.

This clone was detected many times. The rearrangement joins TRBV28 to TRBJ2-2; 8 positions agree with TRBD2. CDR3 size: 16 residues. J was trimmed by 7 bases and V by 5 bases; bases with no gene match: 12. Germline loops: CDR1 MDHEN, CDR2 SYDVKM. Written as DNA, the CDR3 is TGTGCCAGCAGTCCTCCACAGCGTCTAGCGGGCGGGGAGCTGTTTTTT. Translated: CASSPPQRLAGGELFF.

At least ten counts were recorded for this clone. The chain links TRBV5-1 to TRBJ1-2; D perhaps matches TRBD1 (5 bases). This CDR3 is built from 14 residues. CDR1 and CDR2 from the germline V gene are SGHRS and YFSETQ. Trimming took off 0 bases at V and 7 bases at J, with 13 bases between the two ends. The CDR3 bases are TGCGCCAGCAGCTTGGAAGGGGTCGGGGGTGGCTACACCTTC. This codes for CASSLEGVGGGYTF.

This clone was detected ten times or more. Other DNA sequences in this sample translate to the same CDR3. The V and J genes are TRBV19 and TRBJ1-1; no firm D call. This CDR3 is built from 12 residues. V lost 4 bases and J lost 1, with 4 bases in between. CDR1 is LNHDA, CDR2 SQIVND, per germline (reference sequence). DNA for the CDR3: TGTGCCAGTAGTACAGGGAACACTGAAGCTTTCTTT. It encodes CASSTGNTEAFF.